The present T cell receptor (beta chain) was sequenced within a study of identifying expanded T cells in peripheral blood. Trimming took off 5 bases at V and 0 bases at J, with 11 bases between the two ends. Germline V gives CDR1 LNHDA, CDR2 SQIVND (reference sequence). CDR3 length: 14 amino acids. This table comes from immunoSEQ multiplex PCR, and its TCRdb copy is limited to in-frame clones, with some not included. The repertoire has 55,000 to 80,000 clones, around 81% of them found once; the top ten carry roughly 19%. Sequenced input: blood. This TCR derives from a person between 18 and 69 years old in good health. The V call is TRBV19, the J call TRBJ2-7; no reliable D call. CDR3 DNA sequence: TGTGCCAGTAGTTCCGGACGAGGCTCCTACGAGCAGTACGTC. Translated: CASSSGRGSYEQYV.